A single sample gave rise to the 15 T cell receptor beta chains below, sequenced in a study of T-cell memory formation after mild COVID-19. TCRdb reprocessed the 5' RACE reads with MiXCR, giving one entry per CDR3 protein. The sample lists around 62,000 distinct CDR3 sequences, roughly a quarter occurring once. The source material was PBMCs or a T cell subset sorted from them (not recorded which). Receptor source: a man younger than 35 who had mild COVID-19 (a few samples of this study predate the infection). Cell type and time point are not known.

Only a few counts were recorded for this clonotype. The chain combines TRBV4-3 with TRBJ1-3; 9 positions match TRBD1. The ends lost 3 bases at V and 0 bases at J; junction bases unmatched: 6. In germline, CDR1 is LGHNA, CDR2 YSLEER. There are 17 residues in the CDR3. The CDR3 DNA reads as TGCGCCAGCAGCCAGGGACAGGGCTGGAGCTCTGGAAACACCATATATTTT. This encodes CASSQGQGWSSGNTIYF.

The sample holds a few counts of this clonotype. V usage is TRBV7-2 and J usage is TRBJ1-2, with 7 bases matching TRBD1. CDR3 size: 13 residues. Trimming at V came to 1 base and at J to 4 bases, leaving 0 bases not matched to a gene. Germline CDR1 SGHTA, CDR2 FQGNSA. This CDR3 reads CASSLGTGYGYTF. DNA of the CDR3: TGTGCCAGCAGCTTAGGGACAGGCTATGGCTACACCTTC.

CDR3: CASRNTGLAETQYF. For the CDR3, the DNA is TGTGCCAGCAGGAACACAGGGCTTGCAGAGACCCAGTACTTC. The chain employs TRBV2 and TRBJ2-5, with D perhaps matching TRBD1 (6 bases). This CDR3 is built from 14 residues. Germline lookup yields CDR1 SNHLY and CDR2 FYNNEI. V lost 6 bases, J lost 4 bases, and 15 bases lay in between.

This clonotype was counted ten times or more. CDR3 nucleotides: TGTGCCAGCAGTTACTCCAGGGCGGGGTACCAAGAGACCCAGTACTTC. It codes for CASSYSRAGYQETQYF. The chain employs TRBV6-6 and TRBJ2-5, with D possibly matching TRBD2 (6 bases). The ends were cut back, 0 bases at V and 0 bases at J, with 11 bases in the middle. Germline V gene sequence: CDR1 MNHNY, CDR2 SVGAGI (reference sequence). The CDR3 totals 16 residues.

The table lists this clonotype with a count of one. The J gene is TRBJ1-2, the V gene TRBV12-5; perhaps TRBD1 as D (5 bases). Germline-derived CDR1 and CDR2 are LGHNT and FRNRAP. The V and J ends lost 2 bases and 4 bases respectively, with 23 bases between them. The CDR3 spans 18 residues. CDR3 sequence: CASGLTGDGDGDRYGYTF. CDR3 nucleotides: TGTGCTAGTGGTTTGACGGGTGATGGGGACGGTGATCGCTATGGCTACACCTTC.

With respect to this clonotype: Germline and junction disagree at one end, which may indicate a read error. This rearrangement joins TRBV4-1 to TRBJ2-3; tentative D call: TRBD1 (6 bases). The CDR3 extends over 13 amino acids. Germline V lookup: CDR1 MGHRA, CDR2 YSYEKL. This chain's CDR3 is CASSQGPDSPPDF. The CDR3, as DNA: TGCGCCAGCAGCCAAGGGCCGGACAGTCCCCCGGACTTT.

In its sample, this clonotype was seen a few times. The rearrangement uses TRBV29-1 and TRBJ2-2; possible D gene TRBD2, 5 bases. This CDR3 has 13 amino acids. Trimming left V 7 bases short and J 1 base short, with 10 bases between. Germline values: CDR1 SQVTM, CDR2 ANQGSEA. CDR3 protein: CSAEEGNTGELFF. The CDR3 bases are TGCAGCGCAGAAGAGGGGAACACCGGGGAGCTGTTTTTT.

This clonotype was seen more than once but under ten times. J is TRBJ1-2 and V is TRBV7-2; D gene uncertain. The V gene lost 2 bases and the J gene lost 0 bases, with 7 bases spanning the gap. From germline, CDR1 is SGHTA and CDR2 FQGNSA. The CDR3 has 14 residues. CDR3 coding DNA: TGTGCCAGCAGCTTATATGGGGCTAACTATGGCTACACCTTC. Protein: CASSLYGANYGYTF.

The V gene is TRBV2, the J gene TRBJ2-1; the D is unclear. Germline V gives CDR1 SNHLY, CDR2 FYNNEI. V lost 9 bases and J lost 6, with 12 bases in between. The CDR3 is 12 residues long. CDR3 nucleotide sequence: TGTGCCAGAGGGTTTAGGTCCAATGAGCAGTTCTTC. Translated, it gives CARGFRSNEQFF.

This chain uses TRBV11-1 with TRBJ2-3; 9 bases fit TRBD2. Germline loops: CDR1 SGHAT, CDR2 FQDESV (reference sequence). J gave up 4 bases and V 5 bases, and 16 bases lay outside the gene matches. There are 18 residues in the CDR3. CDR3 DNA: TGTGCCAGCAGCCAGAAGCTAGCGGGGCGCTCGGGCCCAGATACGCAGTATTTT. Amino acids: CASSQKLAGRSGPDTQYF.

This CDR3 reads CASRLEEINEQFF. CDR3 DNA: TGTGCCAGCAGACTCGAGGAGATTAATGAGCAGTTCTTC. V usage is TRBV12-3 or TRBV12-4 and J usage is TRBJ2-1; D ambiguous. The V and J ends lost 6 bases and 7 bases respectively, with 13 bases between them. This CDR3 has 13 amino acids.

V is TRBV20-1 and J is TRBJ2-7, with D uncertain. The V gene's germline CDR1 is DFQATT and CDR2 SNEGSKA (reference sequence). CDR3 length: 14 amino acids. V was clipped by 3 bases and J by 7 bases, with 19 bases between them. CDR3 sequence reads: CSASPVGPFGEQYF. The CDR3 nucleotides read TGCAGTGCTAGCCCCGTTGGACCCTTTGGGGAGCAGTACTTC.

The CDR3, as DNA: TGCAGTGCACACATAGCGGGGGGCAGCACAGATACGCAGTATTTT. It translates to CSAHIAGGSTDTQYF. The chain joins TRBV20-1 to TRBJ2-3; 10 bases map to TRBD2. The CDR3 has 15 amino acids. Germline V gives CDR1 DFQATT, CDR2 SNEGSKA (reference sequence). The trim removed 6 bases at V and 0 bases at J, leaving 6 bases unmatched.

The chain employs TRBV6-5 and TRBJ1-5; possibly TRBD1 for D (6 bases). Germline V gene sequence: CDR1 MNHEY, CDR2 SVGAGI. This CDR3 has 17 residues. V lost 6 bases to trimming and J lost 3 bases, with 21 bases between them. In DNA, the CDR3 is TGTGCCAGCAGGACCACCCAGGGGAGAGGGTCCAATCAGCCCCAGCATTTT. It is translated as CASRTTQGRGSNQPQHF.

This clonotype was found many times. The CDR3: CASSQGGAGETQYF. The CDR3, as DNA: TGTGCCAGCAGTCAAGGCGGGGCTGGCGAGACCCAGTACTTC. The V call is TRBV6-2 or TRBV6-3, the J call TRBJ2-5, with TRBD2 as a possible D gene (6 bases). The CDR3 sequence is 14 residues long. The germline V and J ends were trimmed by 5 bases and 5 bases, with 15 bases remaining between them. CDR1 is MNHEY, CDR2 SVGEGT, per germline.